This is a list of T cell receptor beta chains from one sample in a study of beta chain features in type 1 diabetes. Generated by immunoSEQ multiplex PCR, the TCRdb table keeps only in-frame clones and is missing some. The sample contains 150,000 or so clones, around a tenth of which appear only once. The sequencing input was central memory CD4+ T cells from blood. The receptors here all came from a woman in her 40s in good health. Both conserved end residues are part of each CDR3. A D gene is named only where the DNA matches it firmly. Size is omitted from some rows. Given values are once, few, many or a class for expanded clones.

abundance,v_gene,d_gene,j_gene,CDR3nt,CDR3aa
many,TRBV6-5,TRBD1,TRBJ2-7,TGTGCCAGCAGCGGGACAGGGTCATCCTACGAGCAGTACTTC,CASSGTGSSYEQYF
many,TRBV5-4,.,TRBJ2-3,TGTGCCAGCAGCTCAGGGGAGGATACGCAGTATTTT,CASSSGEDTQYF
few,TRBV7-2,TRBD2,TRBJ2-3,TGTGCCAGCAGCTTAGGAGGCGGGGGGGTTACAGATACGCAGTATTTT,CASSLGGGGVTDTQYF
few,TRBV27,.,TRBJ2-5,TGTGCCAGCAGACTCTGGACAGAACAAGAGACCCAGTACTTC,CASRLWTEQETQYF
.,TRBV7-9,TRBD2,TRBJ2-5,TGTGCCAGCAGCGTGACTAGCGGGGGGGCCGGGGAGACCCAGTACTTC,CASSVTSGGAGETQYF
once,TRBV15,.,TRBJ1-2,TGTGCCACCAGCAGAGATGCGGGAAAAGACTATGGCTACACCTTC,CATSRDAGKDYGYTF
.,TRBV6-5,.,TRBJ2-3,TGTGCCAGCACGGGATCGAATACAGATACGCAGTATTTT,CASTGSNTDTQYF
few,TRBV9,.,TRBJ1-5,TGTGCCAGCAGTCAAGGGGTAGGCAATCAGCCCCAGCATTTT,CASSQGVGNQPQHF
.,TRBV5-4,TRBD2,TRBJ2-2,TGTGCCAGCAGCTTCGGGACTAGCGGGGGGTTAACCGGGGAGCTGTTTTTT,CASSFGTSGGLTGELFF
.,TRBV6-6,.,TRBJ1-1,TGTGCCAGCAGTCGAAAAACCGCGGGAACGGGGACTGAAGCTTTCTTT,CASSRKTAGTGTEAFF
.,TRBV5-4,TRBD2,TRBJ2-5,TGTGCCAGCAGCTTGGCTAGCGGGGGGGATGAGGAGACCCAGTACTTC,CASSLASGGDEETQYF
few,TRBV4-2,TRBD1,TRBJ1-5,TGTGCCAGCAGCCAATTAGGACAGGGTATGTATCAGCCCCAGCATTTT,CASSQLGQGMYQPQHF